The 2 T cell receptor beta chains below were found in one sample sequenced in a study of vaccination and CD4 T cells after COVID-19. No cognate antigen is known for these TCRs. Treatment reported: 10-day PBMC culture with coronavirus spike peptide pools or control peptides (ViraFEST assay). CD4+ T cells that had been cultured provided DNA sequenced with the Oncomine TCR Beta short-read assay. TCRdb independently ran MiXCR on the PCR reads; one entry per CDR3 protein. The sample includes just over 15,000 distinct CDR3 sequences, approximately 71% of them seen just once. Material for sequencing was CD4+ T cells from blood, cultured in vitro. These receptors all come from a human donor who had recovered from COVID-19.

This clonotype was observed a few times. V and J are TRBV24-1 and TRBJ1-5, with D uncertain. The CDR3 is made up of 13 amino acids. Looked up from germline, CDR1 is KGHDR and CDR2 is SFDVKD. The V and J ends lost 9 bases and 2 bases respectively, with 10 bases between them. CDR3 sequence reads: CATAPRGNQPQHF. The DNA for the CDR3 is TGTGCCACCGCCCCTAGGGGCAATCAGCCCCAGCATTTT.

V usage is TRBV20-1 and J usage is TRBJ2-1, with 10 bases matching TRBD2. Germline V lookup: CDR1 DFQATT, CDR2 SNEGSKA (reference sequence). The CDR3 totals 16 residues. J was trimmed by 8 bases and V by 1 base; bases with no gene match: 11. This CDR3 reads CSARGISGRAKDEQFF. In nucleotides, the CDR3 is TGCAGTGCTAGAGGAATCAGCGGGAGGGCCAAGGATGAGCAGTTCTTC.